Each of the 6 T cell receptor beta chains below was sequenced from the same sample in a study of shared clonotypes between healthy human individuals. The method was immunoSEQ multiplex PCR; TCRdb's version includes in-frame clones alone and lacks a portion of them. The data contain some 2.1 million clones, just under 95% of them seen just once; the ten biggest clones take up more than 1.5%. CD8 cells classed as naive were CD45RO-negative and positively selected for CCR7, excluding terminally differentiated effector memory CD45RA+ cells. The specimen sequenced was naive CD8+ T cells from PBMCs. Receptors originate from a young man in good health. Some clones in this sample may be carry-over from other donors' samples.

The rearrangement joins TRBV29-1 to TRBJ1-2; D may be TRBD1 (5 bases). V lost 2 bases to trimming and J lost 2 bases, with 12 bases between them. The CDR3 has 14 amino acids. The germline CDR1 and CDR2 sequences are SQVTM and ANQGSEA. CDR3 sequence: CSVERDGVNYGYTF. As DNA, the CDR3 is TGCAGCGTTGAAAGGGACGGAGTGAACTATGGCTACACCTTC.

The chain links TRBV27 to TRBJ2-1; 7 bases match TRBD2. The CDR3 extends over 14 amino acids. CDR1 and CDR2 (germline): MNHEY, SMNVEV (reference sequence). V trimming: 0 bases; J trimming: 10 bases; junction bases outside the gene matches: 6. In DNA form, the CDR3 reads TGTGCCAGCAGTTTATCGCTTCGGGGGGAAGAGCAGTTCTTC. Amino acids: CASSLSLRGEEQFF.

The chain couples TRBV2 to TRBJ2-1; D unclear. The V and J ends lost 0 bases and 6 bases respectively, with 12 bases between them. Germline lookup yields CDR1 SNHLY and CDR2 FYNNEI. The CDR3 loop spans 15 amino acids. CDR3 DNA: TGTGCCAGCAGTGAAGCGACCGGATGGGGCAATGAGCAGTTCTTC. Protein product: CASSEATGWGNEQFF. The variable domain in full, completed from reference TRBV2 and TRBJ2-1, reads EPEVTQTPSHQVTQMGQEVILRCVPISNHLYFYWYRQILGQKVEFLVSFYNNEISEKSEIFDDQFSVERPDGSNFTLKIRSTKLEDSAMYFCASSEATGWGNEQFFGPGTRLTVL.

The rearrangement joins TRBV19 to TRBJ2-1; D uncertain. CDR1 LNHDA and CDR2 SQIVND come from the germline V gene (reference sequence). Trimming cost V 1 base and J 6 bases, with 10 bases left between them. This CDR3 spans 14 amino acids. This CDR3 reads CASSIGARFNEQFF. CDR3 coding DNA: TGTGCCAGTAGTATAGGAGCGCGCTTCAATGAGCAGTTCTTC.

The V gene is TRBV29-1, the J gene TRBJ1-3, with unresolved D. V was cut by 4 bases and J by 3 bases, with 10 bases left in between. Germline V CDR1 and CDR2: SQVTM, ANQGSEA. The CDR3 consists of 13 residues. CDR3: CSVVIGSGNTIYF. Here the CDR3 DNA reads TGCAGCGTTGTTATAGGGAGTGGAAACACCATATATTTT.

This clone has more than one count but fewer than ten. The V and J genes are TRBV4-3 and TRBJ2-2; D remains unclear. The CDR3 extends over 14 amino acids. The germline CDR1 and CDR2 sequences are LGHNA and YSLEER. Trimming removed 2 bases from V and 0 bases from J, with 4 bases in between. The CDR3 here is CASSQNSNTGELFF. The CDR3 coding sequence is TGCGCCAGCAGCCAAAATTCGAACACCGGGGAGCTGTTTTTT.